This TCR beta chain appears in the sequencing data of a study of T-cell memory formation after mild COVID-19. Across the whole study: Among the donors, TCR clusters were largely specific to each donor. Study-level findings and limits: Clones contracting across day 15 to 85 had a balanced CD4/CD8 profile; later expanding clones leaned CD4+. SARS-CoV-2 specificity was not confirmed for second-wave clones peaking on day 37.

V was cut by 5 bases and J by 4 bases, with 14 bases left in between. Germline lookup yields CDR1 LNHDA and CDR2 SQIVND (reference sequence). The CDR3 has 14 residues. As concerns this clonotype: As yet, its antigen is unknown.

TCRdb called the 5' RACE reads again in MiXCR, with one record for every CDR3 protein. The data show about half a million distinct CDR3 sequences, 15% to 20% seen once. The sequencing sample was made of PBMCs or a T cell subset sorted from them (not recorded which). The sequence was collected from an adult woman who had mild COVID-19 (a few samples of this study predate the infection). Cell type and time point are not known. V usage is TRBV19 and J usage is TRBJ1-1, with a weak D call TRBD1 (5 bases). The CDR3 coding sequence is TGTGCCAGTAGTGTCGGGAGGGGCGGCACTGAAGCTTTCTTT. It encodes CASSVGRGGTEAFF. Supplemented by reference TRBV19 and TRBJ1-1, the full variable domain reads DGGITQSPKYLFRKEGQNVTLSCEQNLNHDAMYWYRQDPGQGLRLIYYSQIVNDFQKGDIAEGYSVSREKKESFPLTVTSAQKNPTAFYLCASSVGRGGTEAFFGQGTRLTVV.